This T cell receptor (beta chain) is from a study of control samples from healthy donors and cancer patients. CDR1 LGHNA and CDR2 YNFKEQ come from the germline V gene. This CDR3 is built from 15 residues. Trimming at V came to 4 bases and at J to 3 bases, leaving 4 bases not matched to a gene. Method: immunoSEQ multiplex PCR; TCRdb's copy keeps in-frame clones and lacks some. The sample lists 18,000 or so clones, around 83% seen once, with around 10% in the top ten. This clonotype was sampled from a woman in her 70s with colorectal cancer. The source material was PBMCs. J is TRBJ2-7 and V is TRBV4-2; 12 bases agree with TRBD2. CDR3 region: CASSPSLAGGYEQYF. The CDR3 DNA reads TGTGCCAGCAGCCCCTCACTAGCGGGAGGCTACGAGCAGTACTTC.